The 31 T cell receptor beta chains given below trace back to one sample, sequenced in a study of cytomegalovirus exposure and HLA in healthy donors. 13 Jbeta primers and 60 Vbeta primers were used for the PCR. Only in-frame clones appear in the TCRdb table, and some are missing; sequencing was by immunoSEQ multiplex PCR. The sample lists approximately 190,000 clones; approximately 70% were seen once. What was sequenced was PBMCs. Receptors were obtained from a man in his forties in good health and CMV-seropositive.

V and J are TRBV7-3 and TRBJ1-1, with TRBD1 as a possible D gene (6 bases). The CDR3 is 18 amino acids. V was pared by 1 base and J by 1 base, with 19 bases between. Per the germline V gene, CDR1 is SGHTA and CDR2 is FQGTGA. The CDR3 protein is CASSLNPAGTPSNTEAFF. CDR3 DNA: TGTGCCAGCAGCTTAAATCCAGCGGGGACACCCTCGAACACTGAAGCTTTCTTT.

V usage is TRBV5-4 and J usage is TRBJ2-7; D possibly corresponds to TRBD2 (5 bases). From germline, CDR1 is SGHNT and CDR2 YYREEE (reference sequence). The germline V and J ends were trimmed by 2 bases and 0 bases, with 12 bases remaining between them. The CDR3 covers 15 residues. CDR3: CASSLTAGPSYEQYF. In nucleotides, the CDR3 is TGTGCCAGCAGCTTAACGGCGGGTCCCTCCTACGAGCAGTACTTC.

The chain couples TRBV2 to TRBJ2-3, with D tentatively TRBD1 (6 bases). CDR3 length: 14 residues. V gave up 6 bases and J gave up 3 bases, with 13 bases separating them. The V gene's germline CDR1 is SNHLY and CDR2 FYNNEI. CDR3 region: CASRQQGLTDTQYF. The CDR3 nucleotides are TGTGCCAGCAGGCAACAGGGTTTGACAGATACGCAGTATTTT.

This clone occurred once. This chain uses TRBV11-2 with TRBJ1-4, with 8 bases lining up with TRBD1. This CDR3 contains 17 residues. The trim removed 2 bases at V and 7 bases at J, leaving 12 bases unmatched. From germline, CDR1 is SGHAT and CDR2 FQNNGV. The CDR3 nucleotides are TGTGCCAGCAGCTTAATATCATTCGACAGGGGAATTGAAAAACTGTTTTTT. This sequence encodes CASSLISFDRGIEKLFF. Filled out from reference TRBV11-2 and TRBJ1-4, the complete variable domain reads EAGVAQSPRYKIIEKRQSVAFWCNPISGHATLYWYQQILGQGPKLLIQFQNNGVVDDSQLPKDRFSAERLKGVDSTLKIQPAKLEDSAVYLCASSLISFDRGIEKLFFGSGTQLSVL.

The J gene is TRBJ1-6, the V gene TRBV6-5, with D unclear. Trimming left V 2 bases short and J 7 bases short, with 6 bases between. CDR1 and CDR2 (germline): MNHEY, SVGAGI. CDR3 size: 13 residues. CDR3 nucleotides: TGTGCCAGCAGTTACCTACAGAATTCACCCCTCCACTTT. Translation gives CASSYLQNSPLHF.

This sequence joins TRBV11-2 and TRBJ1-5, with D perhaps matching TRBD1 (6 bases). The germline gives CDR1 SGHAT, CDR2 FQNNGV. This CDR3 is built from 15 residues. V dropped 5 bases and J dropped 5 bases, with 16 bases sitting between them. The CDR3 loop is CASSPLSGVDQPQHF. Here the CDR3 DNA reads TGTGCCAGCAGCCCTCTTTCAGGGGTGGATCAGCCCCAGCATTTT.

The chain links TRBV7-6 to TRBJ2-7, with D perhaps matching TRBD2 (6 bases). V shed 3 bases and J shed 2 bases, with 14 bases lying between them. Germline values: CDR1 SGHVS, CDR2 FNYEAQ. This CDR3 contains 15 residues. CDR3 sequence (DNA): TGTGCCAGCAGCTTGCGCGGGGAAGGCACCTACGAGCAGTACTTC. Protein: CASSLRGEGTYEQYF.

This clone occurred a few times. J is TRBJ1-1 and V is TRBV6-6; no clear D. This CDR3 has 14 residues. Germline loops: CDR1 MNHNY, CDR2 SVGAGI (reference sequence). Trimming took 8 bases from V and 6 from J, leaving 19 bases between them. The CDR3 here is CASCTENTFPEAFF. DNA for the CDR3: TGTGCCAGCTGTACGGAGAACACCTTTCCTGAAGCTTTCTTT.

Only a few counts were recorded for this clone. CDR3 nucleotide sequence: TGTGCCAGCAGAGGGGCGGCCCAGTACTTC. Translated: CASRGAAQYF. The V and J genes are TRBV2 and TRBJ2-5; possibly TRBD1 for D (5 bases). The CDR3 runs to 10 residues. CDR1 and CDR2 from the germline V gene are SNHLY and FYNNEI. Deletions cut 6 bases from V and 9 bases from J, with 8 bases between.

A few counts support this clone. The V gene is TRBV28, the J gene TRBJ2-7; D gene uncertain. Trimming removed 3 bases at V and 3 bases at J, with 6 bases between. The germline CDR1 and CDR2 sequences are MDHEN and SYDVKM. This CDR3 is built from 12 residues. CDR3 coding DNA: TGTGCCAGCAGTTTCTCCCGCTACGAGCAGTACTTC. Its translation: CASSFSRYEQYF.

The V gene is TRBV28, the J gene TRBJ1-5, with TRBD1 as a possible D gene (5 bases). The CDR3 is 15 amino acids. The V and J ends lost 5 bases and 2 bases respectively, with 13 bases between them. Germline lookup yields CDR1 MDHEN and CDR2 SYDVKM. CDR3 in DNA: TGTGCCAGCAGTGTCCAGGGTGAGGGCAATCAGCCCCAGCATTTT. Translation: CASSVQGEGNQPQHF.

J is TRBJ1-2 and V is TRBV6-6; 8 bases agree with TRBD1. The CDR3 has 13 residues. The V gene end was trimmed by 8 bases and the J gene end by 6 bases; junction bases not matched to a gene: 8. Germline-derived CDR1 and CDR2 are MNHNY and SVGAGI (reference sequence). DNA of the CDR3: TGTGCCAGCGGCGACAGGGGTTGGGATGGCTACACCTTC. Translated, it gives CASGDRGWDGYTF.

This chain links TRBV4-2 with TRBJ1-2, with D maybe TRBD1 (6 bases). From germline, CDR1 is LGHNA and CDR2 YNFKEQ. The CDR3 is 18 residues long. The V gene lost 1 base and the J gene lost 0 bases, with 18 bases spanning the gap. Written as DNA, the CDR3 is TGTGCCAGCAGCCAAGTGGGGGGGGCCCGTTTGGCTAACTATGGCTACACCTTC. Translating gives CASSQVGGARLANYGYTF.

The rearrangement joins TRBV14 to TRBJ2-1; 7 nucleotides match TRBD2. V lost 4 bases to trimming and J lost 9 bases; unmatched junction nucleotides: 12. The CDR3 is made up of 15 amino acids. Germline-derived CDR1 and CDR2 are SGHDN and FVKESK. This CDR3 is CASSPLGGGGGEQFF. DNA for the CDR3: TGTGCCAGCAGCCCCTTGGGCGGGGGAGGCGGTGAGCAGTTCTTC.

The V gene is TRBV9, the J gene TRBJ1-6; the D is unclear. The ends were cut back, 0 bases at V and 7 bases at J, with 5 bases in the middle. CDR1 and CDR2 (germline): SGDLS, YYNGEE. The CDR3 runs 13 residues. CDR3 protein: CASSVDSNSPLHF. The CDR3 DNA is TGTGCCAGCAGCGTAGACTCCAATTCACCCCTCCACTTT. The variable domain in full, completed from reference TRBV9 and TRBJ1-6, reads DSGVTQTPKHLITATGQRVTLRCSPRSGDLSVYWYQQSLDQGLQFLIQYYNGEERAKGNILERFSAQQFPDLHSELNLSSLELGDSALYFCASSVDSNSPLHFGNGTRLTVT.

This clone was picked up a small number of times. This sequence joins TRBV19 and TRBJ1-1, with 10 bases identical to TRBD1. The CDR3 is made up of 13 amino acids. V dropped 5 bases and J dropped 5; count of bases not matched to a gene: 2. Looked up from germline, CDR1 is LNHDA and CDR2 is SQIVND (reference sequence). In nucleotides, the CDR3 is TGTGCCAGTAGTGGACAGGGGGAAACTGAAGCTTTCTTT. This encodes CASSGQGETEAFF.

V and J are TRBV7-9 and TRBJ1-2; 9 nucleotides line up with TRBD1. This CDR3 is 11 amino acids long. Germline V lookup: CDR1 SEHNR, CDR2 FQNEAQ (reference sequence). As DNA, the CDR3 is TGTTCCGGCTGGACAGGGGTTTCGAACACCTTC. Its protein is CSGWTGVSNTF.

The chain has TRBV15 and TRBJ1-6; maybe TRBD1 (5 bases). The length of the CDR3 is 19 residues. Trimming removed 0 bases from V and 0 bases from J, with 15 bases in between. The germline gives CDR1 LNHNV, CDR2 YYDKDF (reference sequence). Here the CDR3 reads CATSRESTAESSYNSPLHF. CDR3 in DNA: TGTGCCACCAGCAGAGAATCGACAGCCGAGAGCTCCTATAATTCACCCCTCCACTTT.

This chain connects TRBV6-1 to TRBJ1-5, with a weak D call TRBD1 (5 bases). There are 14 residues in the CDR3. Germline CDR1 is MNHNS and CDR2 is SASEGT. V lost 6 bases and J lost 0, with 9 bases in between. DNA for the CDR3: TGTGCCAGCAGCTCAGGGTATAGCAATCAGCCCCAGCATTTT. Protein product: CASSSGYSNQPQHF.

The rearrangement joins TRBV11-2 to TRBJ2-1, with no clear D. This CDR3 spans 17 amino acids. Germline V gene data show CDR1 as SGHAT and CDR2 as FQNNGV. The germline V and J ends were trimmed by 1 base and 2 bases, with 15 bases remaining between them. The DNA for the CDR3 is TGTGCCAGCAGCTTAGTACCCCTCGACAAGACCTACAATGAGCAGTTCTTC. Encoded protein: CASSLVPLDKTYNEQFF.

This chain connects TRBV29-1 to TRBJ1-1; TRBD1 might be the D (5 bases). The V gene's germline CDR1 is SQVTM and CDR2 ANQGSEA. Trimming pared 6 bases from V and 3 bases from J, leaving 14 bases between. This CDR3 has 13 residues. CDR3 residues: CSVARGGDTEAFF. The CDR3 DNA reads TGCAGCGTAGCTAGGGGTGGGGACACTGAAGCTTTCTTT. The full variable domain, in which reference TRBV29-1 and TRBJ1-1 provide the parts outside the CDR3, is SAVISQKPSRDICQRGTSLTIQCQVDSQVTMMFWYRQQPGQSLTLIATANQGSEATYESGFVIDKFPISRPNLTFSTLTVSNMSPEDSSIYLCSVARGGDTEAFFGQGTRLTVV.

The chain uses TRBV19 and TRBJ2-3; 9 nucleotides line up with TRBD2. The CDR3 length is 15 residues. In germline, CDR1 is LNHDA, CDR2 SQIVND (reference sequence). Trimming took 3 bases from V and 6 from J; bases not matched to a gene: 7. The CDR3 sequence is CASSIFSGGQDTQYF. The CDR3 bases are TGTGCCAGTAGTATTTTTAGCGGGGGACAGGATACGCAGTATTTT.

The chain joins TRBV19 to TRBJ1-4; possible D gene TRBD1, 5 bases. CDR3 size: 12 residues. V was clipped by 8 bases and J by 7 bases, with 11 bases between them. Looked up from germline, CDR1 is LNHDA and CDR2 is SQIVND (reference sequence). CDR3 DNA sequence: TGTGCCAGTCGAAGACAGACTGAAAAACTGTTTTTT. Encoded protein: CASRRQTEKLFF.

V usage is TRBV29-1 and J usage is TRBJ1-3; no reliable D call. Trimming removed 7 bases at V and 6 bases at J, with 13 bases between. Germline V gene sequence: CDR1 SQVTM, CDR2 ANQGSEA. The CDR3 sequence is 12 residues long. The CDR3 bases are TGCAGCGCGCGGGTTAGTGAAAACACCATATATTTT. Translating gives CSARVSENTIYF.

CDR3 protein: CSASTGGGTEAFF. The CDR3 coding sequence is TGCAGCGCTTCAACCGGCGGGGGCACTGAAGCTTTCTTT. The genes are TRBV29-1 and TRBJ1-1; possibly TRBD1 for D (5 bases). The germline CDR1 and CDR2 sequences are SQVTM and ANQGSEA. V gave up 7 bases and J gave up 4 bases, with 16 bases separating them. The CDR3 runs to 13 residues.

Here the CDR3 reads CASSQRPPGTGNTIYF. The DNA of the CDR3 is TGTGCCAGCAGCCAAAGGCCACCGGGTACTGGAAACACCATATATTTT. This sequence joins TRBV16 and TRBJ1-3; D is unresolved. The V end lost 2 bases, the J end lost 2 bases, and 13 bases lay between the germline ends. CDR3 size: 16 residues. CDR1 and CDR2 from the germline V gene are KGHSY and FQNENV.

The CDR3 protein is CASTHEAGGLETQYF. CDR3 bases: TGTGCCAGCACCCACGAAGCGGGGGGACTCGAGACGCAGTATTTT. This chain links TRBV6-5 with TRBJ2-3; 9 bases are a match to TRBD2. V gave up 7 bases and J gave up 9 bases; unmatched junction bases: 14. This CDR3 region has 15 residues. The V gene's germline CDR1 is MNHEY and CDR2 SVGAGI.

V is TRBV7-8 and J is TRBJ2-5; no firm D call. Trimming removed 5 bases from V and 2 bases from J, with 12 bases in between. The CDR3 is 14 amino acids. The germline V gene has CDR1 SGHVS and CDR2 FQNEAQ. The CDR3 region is CASSPSELQETQYF. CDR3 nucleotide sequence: TGTGCCAGCAGCCCCAGTGAATTACAAGAGACCCAGTACTTC.

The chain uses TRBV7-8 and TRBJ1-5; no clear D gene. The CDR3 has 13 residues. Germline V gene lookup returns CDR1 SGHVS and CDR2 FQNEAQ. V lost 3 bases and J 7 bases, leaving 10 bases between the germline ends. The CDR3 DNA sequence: TGTGCCAGCAGCTTTCCCGGGAACCAGCCCCAGCATTTT. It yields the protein CASSFPGNQPQHF.

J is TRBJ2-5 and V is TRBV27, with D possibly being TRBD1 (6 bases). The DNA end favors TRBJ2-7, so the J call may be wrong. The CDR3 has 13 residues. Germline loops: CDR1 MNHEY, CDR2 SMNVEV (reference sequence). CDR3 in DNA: TGTGCCAGCAGTTTAGAACAGGGATACGAGCAGTACTTC. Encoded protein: CASSLEQGYEQYF.

CDR3 protein: CASSLAFGGATEAFF. CDR3 sequence (DNA): TGTGCCAGCAGCTTAGCCTTTGGGGGGGCCACTGAAGCTTTCTTT. The chain has TRBV7-2 and TRBJ1-1; a weak D match, TRBD1 (6 bases). This CDR3 region has 15 residues. The V end lost 0 bases, the J end lost 4 bases, and 12 bases lay between the germline ends. The germline CDR1 and CDR2 sequences are SGHTA and FQGNSA.